One sample yielded the 24 T cell receptor beta chains listed below, sequenced in a study of T-cell memory formation after mild COVID-19. MiXCR was run by TCRdb on the 5' RACE reads, yielding one entry per CDR3 protein. The sample lists about 360,000 distinct CDR3 sequences, over 13% occurring once. The sequenced material came from PBMCs or a T cell subset sorted from them (not recorded which). The origin of the receptors is a young man who had mild COVID-19 (a few samples of this study predate the infection). Cell type and time point are not known.

This clonotype was observed a few times. The genes are TRBV2 and TRBJ2-1, with D tentatively TRBD1 or TRBD2 (6 bases each). The V gene lost 11 bases and the J gene lost 5 bases, with 19 bases spanning the gap. The CDR3 sequence is 14 residues long. CDR1 is SNHLY, CDR2 FYNNEI, per germline. The CDR3 here is CAGHREWEDNEQFF. CDR3 in DNA: TGTGCCGGCCACAGGGAGTGGGAGGACAATGAGCAGTTCTTC.

The gene calls are TRBV11-2 and TRBJ2-2; 7 bases align to TRBD2. Trimming took 6 bases from V and 3 from J; bases not matched to a gene: 13. Germline CDR1 SGHAT, CDR2 FQNNGV. CDR3 length: 17 amino acids. Here the CDR3 reads CASRYSGLPGDTGELFF. Here the CDR3 DNA reads TGTGCCAGCAGGTACTCGGGACTACCTGGGGACACCGGGGAGCTGTTTTTT.

The chain recombines TRBV19 with TRBJ2-3; 8 bases map to TRBD2. With V trimmed by 5 bases and J by 5 bases, 9 bases remained unmatched. The CDR3 is 15 amino acids. Germline CDR1 and CDR2: LNHDA and SQIVND (reference sequence). CDR3 nucleotide sequence: TGTGCCAGTAGTGAGGGCGGGGGGCTTAGAGATACGCAGTATTTT. Protein: CASSEGGGLRDTQYF.

The J gene is TRBJ2-3, the V gene TRBV5-6; weak D call: TRBD2 (5 bases). The germline V and J ends were trimmed by 3 bases and 2 bases, with 16 bases remaining between them. The CDR3 length is 16 residues. The germline gives CDR1 SGHDT, CDR2 YYEEEE. The CDR3 sequence: CASSSLGETNTDTQYF. The CDR3 DNA is TGTGCCAGCAGCTCATTGGGAGAGACCAACACAGATACGCAGTATTTT.

This clonotype was seen many times. The rearrangement uses TRBV5-1 and TRBJ2-4; unclear D gene. Trimming removed 4 bases at V and 4 bases at J, with 15 bases between. The CDR3 spans 15 residues. Looked up from germline, CDR1 is SGHRS and CDR2 is YFSETQ. The CDR3 sequence: CASSPIRSFKNIQYF. CDR3 nucleotide sequence: TGCGCCAGCAGCCCCATTAGGTCGTTTAAAAACATTCAGTACTTC.

The gene calls are TRBV2 and TRBJ2-2; perhaps TRBD1 as D (6 bases). CDR1 is SNHLY, CDR2 FYNNEI, per germline. Between the trimmed V and J ends, which lost 6 bases and 4 bases, there was a span of 15 bases. This CDR3 contains 15 residues. The CDR3 protein is CASRDGTPPTGELFF. As DNA, the CDR3 is TGTGCCAGCAGGGATGGGACACCACCCACCGGGGAGCTGTTTTTT.

This clonotype came up a few times. The chain has TRBV20-1 and TRBJ2-3; possibly TRBD2 for D (6 bases). V lost 6 bases and J 2 bases, leaving 12 bases between the germline ends. The germline gives CDR1 DFQATT, CDR2 SNEGSKA (reference sequence). CDR3 length: 13 residues. Here the CDR3 reads CSAGTGNTDTQYF. In nucleotides, the CDR3 is TGCAGTGCCGGGACTGGCAACACAGATACGCAGTATTTT.

This clonotype was seen many times. The chain employs TRBV7-8 and TRBJ1-1, with D unclear. This CDR3 region has 14 residues. Deletions cut 2 bases from V and 1 base from J, with 8 bases between. The germline V gene encodes CDR1 SGHVS and CDR2 FQNEAQ. The CDR3 sequence is CASSLNRANTEAFF. The DNA for the CDR3 is TGTGCCAGCAGCTTAAATAGGGCGAACACTGAAGCTTTCTTT.

This clonotype was recorded at least ten times. The rearrangement joins TRBV7-2 to TRBJ2-1; D unclear. The CDR3 has 13 residues. The germline V and J ends were trimmed by 4 bases and 0 bases, with 4 bases remaining between them. CDR1 and CDR2 (germline): SGHTA, FQGNSA. The CDR3 bases are TGTGCCAGCAGCTCCAACTCCTACAATGAGCAGTTCTTC. Translating gives CASSSNSYNEQFF. Full variable domain (remainder filled in from reference TRBV7-2 and TRBJ2-1): GAGVSQSPSNKVTEKGKDVELRCDPISGHTALYWYRQSLGQGLEFLIYFQGNSAPDKSGLPSDRFSAERTGGSVSTLTIQRTQQEDSAVYLCASSSNSYNEQFFGPGTRLTVL.

This chain links TRBV5-1 with TRBJ1-1; TRBD1 is a possible D gene (6 bases). Per germline, CDR1 SGHRS and CDR2 YFSETQ. The CDR3 consists of 15 residues. V gave up 6 bases and J gave up 0 bases, with 15 bases separating them. The CDR3 loop is CASNPGVTVNTEAFF. The DNA of the CDR3 is TGCGCCAGCAACCCAGGGGTAACTGTGAACACTGAAGCTTTCTTT.

Ten or more counts support this clonotype. This chain uses TRBV20-1 with TRBJ2-7; 11 nucleotides match TRBD2. The V segment lost 1 base and the J segment 2 bases; nucleotides outside the gene matches: 7. Germline V gives CDR1 DFQATT, CDR2 SNEGSKA (reference sequence). This CDR3 spans 16 amino acids. CDR3 protein: CSARGQGLAVAYEQYV. CDR3 sequence (DNA): TGCAGTGCTAGAGGACAGGGACTAGCGGTGGCCTACGAGCAGTACGTC.

Worth noting for this clonotype: This clone may be a read error of a much larger clone one base away. The conserved phenylalanine or tryptophan normally closing the CDR3 is absent here, so this likely arose from a read error. This chain connects TRBV7-2 to TRBJ1-2; maybe TRBD1 (6 bases). Between the trimmed V and J ends, which lost 1 base and 6 bases, there was a span of 15 bases. The CDR3 runs to 15 residues. From germline, CDR1 is SGHTA and CDR2 FQGNSA. CDR3 sequence reads: CASSLEGGRYDGYTL. The CDR3 nucleotides read TGTGCCAGCAGCTTAGAAGGGGGGAGGTACGATGGCTACACCTTG.

The rearrangement uses TRBV29-1 and TRBJ1-1; TRBD1 matches at 8 bases. Germline V gives CDR1 SQVTM, CDR2 ANQGSEA. The CDR3 has 13 amino acids. V lost 2 bases to trimming and J lost 4 bases; unmatched junction nucleotides: 3. CDR3 sequence reads: CSVETGQGTEAFF. For the CDR3, the DNA is TGCAGCGTTGAAACCGGACAGGGCACTGAAGCTTTCTTT.

There are a few counts of this clonotype. The V and J genes are TRBV5-6 and TRBJ1-5, with a weak D call TRBD1 (5 bases). The germline V and J ends were trimmed by 4 bases and 0 bases, with 17 bases remaining between them. CDR3 length: 17 residues. The germline V gene has CDR1 SGHDT and CDR2 YYEEEE. The CDR3 reads CASSHRDRDYSNQPQHF. CDR3 coding DNA: TGTGCCAGCAGCCACCGGGACCGAGACTATAGCAATCAGCCCCAGCATTTT. Full variable domain (outside the CDR3, taken from reference TRBV5-6 and TRBJ1-5): DAGVTQSPTHLIKTRGQQVTLRCSPKSGHDTVSWYQQALGQGPQFIFQYYEEEERQRGNFPDRFSGHQFPNYSSELNVNALLLGDSALYLCASSHRDRDYSNQPQHFGDGTRLSIL.

The sample holds many counts of this clonotype. The V and J genes are TRBV27 and TRBJ2-1; 9 bases agree with TRBD2. V lost 6 bases to trimming and J lost 9 bases; unmatched junction nucleotides: 15. The CDR3 spans 16 residues. The germline CDR1 and CDR2 sequences are MNHEY and SMNVEV (reference sequence). CDR3 sequence (DNA): TGTGCCAGCAGCCCCACTGGGCGGGGGGGCCTTTTTGAGCAGTTCTTC. Its translation: CASSPTGRGGLFEQFF.

This clonotype was seen a few times. This chain uses TRBV4-2 with TRBJ2-6; the D gene is possibly TRBD1 (7 bases). V lost 7 bases and J lost 4, with 23 bases in between. There are 18 residues in the CDR3. Per the germline V gene, CDR1 is LGHNA and CDR2 is YNFKEQ. The CDR3, as DNA: TGTGCCAGCACTTACGGGGGAGGACAGGTAACCGGGGCCAACGTCCTGACTTTC. This codes for CASTYGGGQVTGANVLTF.

This clonotype was seen more than once but under ten times. The chain uses TRBV7-2 and TRBJ2-5, with 8 bases fitting TRBD2. CDR1 and CDR2 (germline): SGHTA, FQGNSA. The CDR3 consists of 15 residues. Unmatched junction bases numbered 6, after V lost 1 base and J lost 5 bases. This chain's CDR3 is CASSLGQRGTETQYF. The DNA for the CDR3 is TGTGCCAGCAGCTTAGGTCAGCGGGGGACGGAGACCCAGTACTTC.

This clonotype was found a few times. The chain joins TRBV20-1 to TRBJ2-7; D might be TRBD1 (6 bases). This CDR3 region has 14 residues. Germline V gene data show CDR1 as DFQATT and CDR2 as SNEGSKA (reference sequence). V lost 0 bases and J 0 bases, leaving 9 bases between the germline ends. The CDR3 DNA reads TGCAGTGCTAGAGACCGACAGGCCTCCTACGAGCAGTACGTC. Amino acid sequence: CSARDRQASYEQYV.

This clonotype was counted many times. The chain employs TRBV12-3 or TRBV12-4 and TRBJ2-5; D is perhaps TRBD2 (5 bases). The CDR3 sequence is 14 residues long. V shed 5 bases and J shed 1 base, with 11 bases lying between them. In nucleotides, the CDR3 is TGTGCCAGCAGTACCCTAGGAGGCCAAGAGACCCAGTACTTC. Its protein product is CASSTLGGQETQYF.

This chain uses TRBV6-6 with TRBJ2-7; tentatively, D is TRBD1 (5 bases). This CDR3 contains 14 residues. Trimming took off 6 bases at V and 6 bases at J, with 18 bases between the two ends. In germline, CDR1 is MNHNY, CDR2 SVGAGI (reference sequence). This CDR3 reads CASSQSQGLGEQYV. The CDR3 DNA reads TGTGCCAGCAGCCAATCCCAGGGTTTGGGCGAGCAGTACGTC.

The chain recombines TRBV6-1 with TRBJ1-1, with 8 bases lining up with TRBD1. V lost 6 bases and J lost 3; bases outside the gene matches: 6. CDR1 MNHNS and CDR2 SASEGT come from the germline V gene. The CDR3 is made up of 14 amino acids. The chain's CDR3 is CASRPTGVYTEAFF. CDR3 coding DNA: TGTGCCAGCAGACCGACAGGGGTCTACACTGAAGCTTTCTTT.

This clonotype turned up a few times. The gene calls are TRBV6-6 and TRBJ1-2; TRBD1 agrees at 9 bases. This CDR3 is 18 amino acids long. The germline V gene encodes CDR1 MNHNY and CDR2 SVGAGI (reference sequence). Losses at the gene ends were 5 bases for V and 0 bases for J; bases not matched to a gene: 13. In nucleotides, the CDR3 is TGTGCCAGCAGTCTTCCGCCGGGACAGGGCATTACTAACTATGGCTACACCTTC. The encoded protein is CASSLPPGQGITNYGYTF.

This clonotype came up a few times. The CDR3 is CATRGPETGELFF. The CDR3 DNA follows: TGTGCCACCAGAGGACCTGAAACCGGGGAGCTGTTTTTT. The chain employs TRBV24-1 and TRBJ2-2; no clear D gene. The CDR3 covers 13 residues. Germline CDR1 and CDR2: KGHDR and SFDVKD. With 7 bases removed from V and 5 bases from J, the gap between germline ends came to 10 bases.

At least ten counts were recorded for this clonotype. The V call is TRBV10-3, the J call TRBJ2-3; D uncertain. The V and J ends lost 7 bases and 5 bases respectively, with 13 bases between them. The V gene's germline CDR1 is ENHRY and CDR2 SYGVKD. CDR3 length equals 13 residues. CDR3 loop: CAIKGTQGDTQYF. The DNA of the CDR3 is TGTGCCATCAAGGGCACCCAAGGAGATACGCAGTATTTT.